This T cell receptor beta chain came from a study of shared clonotypes between healthy human individuals (TCRdb year 2020). About the investigation overall: The cohort included three men and two women between 18 and 49 years of age. For each donor, three plates each were used for CD4 naive and CD4 memory, two plates were used for CD8 naive, and one plate was used for CD8 memory. To estimate repertoire size and how much clonotype sharing occurs between individuals, the study deeply sequenced the blood TCR repertoires of about five healthy adults. Different laboratories and diverse techniques were used to prepare libraries and sequence TCR repertoires, to increase sequencing depth and limit assay-specific biases. Per donor, leukapheresis produced somewhere between about 0.94 and 8.9 billion PBMCs.

CD8 naive samples were CD45RO-negative cells positively selected for CCR7, giving a CD45RA+CCR7+ population that excluded TemRA cells. The donors were healthy, HIV-negative adults with no recently reported acute infections or vaccinations. Every donor was a Caucasian adult residing in Nashville, Tennessee, USA. After blood collection by leukapheresis, PBMCs were isolated using Ficoll-Histopaque density gradient centrifugation and then cryopreserved in the vapor phase of liquid nitrogen. Analytical flow cytometry was used to check the purity and quantity of each magnetically sorted T cell population. Genomic DNA was isolated from every sorted fraction and measured by UV absorbance on a Nanodrop 2000c. A single count supports this clone. Its antigen specificity is not known. Base qualities are not at hand, and no much larger clone is one base apart. TCR CDR3 regions were amplified from genomic DNA by multiplex PCR using the deep immunoSEQ assay. Extracted genomic DNA from each cell subset was spread evenly across all wells of several immunoSEQ 96-well plates, with each plate serving as a replicate. For sorted subsets, each replicate PCR was loaded with roughly 0.2 ug genomic DNA, equivalent to 25,000 to 35,000 T cell genomes. Purified libraries were measured with a Qubit 3.0 fluorometer, size-checked on a Bioanalyzer 2100, and measured again with the KAPA Library Quantification kit. Every immunoSEQ 96-well plate was sequenced on a dedicated single-read 150-cycle Illumina NextSeq 550 flow cell. The study's own analysis went as follows. Because the immunoSEQ output included only junctional sequences and no quality scores, the filtering could not be the same as the filtering used for full-length reads. To assign V/J genes and CDR3, sequences were annotated against IMGT germline references using PyIR, a Python wrapper for IgBLAST v1.9. Reads were filtered out if the reads had weak V/J assignments (E-value above 1e-6), no CDR3, stop codons, out-of-frame junctions, or ambiguous translated residues. V3J clonotypes were defined as sequences sharing an identical inferred V gene, J gene, and CDR3 amino acid sequence. Percentage overlap between repertoires was computed as shared unique clonotypes divided by the size of the smaller repertoire. Repertoire richness was assessed with RTK rarefaction, the Chao1 estimator, and Recon v2.1 estimates of unobserved clonotypes. Generation probabilities were computed with OLGA for all TCRbeta clonotypes obtained by the gDNA method from several donors. TCRdb carries this immuneACCESS record with in-frame sequences only. Its versions omit some clonotypes, under half of them owing to an unresolved V gene in the studies checked, with the rest unexplained. V, J and clone size are those of that table, while D and trimming were read from the DNA. The sample includes millions of clones, with around 96% observed a single time. The ten largest clones add up to 0.9% to 1.4% of the sample.

CDR1 MNHEY and CDR2 SVGAGI are derived from the germline V gene. The CDR3 spans 14 residues, from the cysteine through the phenylalanine. CDR3 DNA only is kept here, 42 bases in frame from base 1. V loses 6 bases at its end and J loses 11 bases; junction bases beyond the gene matches: 12. Study-level results and caveats: Rarefaction of sorted-subset datasets indicated incomplete sequencing despite the large sequencing depth. Estimated clonotype richness was generally larger for naive than for memory subsets. Because the study included a small number of donors, the genetic and exposure-history diversity represented was limited. Pairwise subsampling indicated that sequencing depth was expected to affect the degree of clonotype sharing among donors. Sampling was restricted to blood, and TCR repertoires in tissue are likely to differ from TCR repertoires in blood. About 4.5% of naive CD4, 3.5% of naive CD8, about 2.5% of memory CD4, and 0.35% to 0.5% of memory CD8 clonotypes were shared across several donors. Compared with non-shared clonotypes, clonotypes shared by all four sorted-subset donors had higher generation probabilities.

This TCR was sampled from a man aged 18 to 30 in good health. Sequenced: naive CD8+ T cells sorted from blood. Explained via the paper, the cell subset or site label denotes: CD45RA+CCR7+. The rearranged chain carries TRBV6-5 and TRBJ1-5, with 8 middle bases fitting TRBD1. The CDR3 sequence is CASSPTGESRAQHF. The nucleotide sequence is TGTGCCAGCAGCCCGACAGGGGAGTCAAGAGCCCAGCATTTT.